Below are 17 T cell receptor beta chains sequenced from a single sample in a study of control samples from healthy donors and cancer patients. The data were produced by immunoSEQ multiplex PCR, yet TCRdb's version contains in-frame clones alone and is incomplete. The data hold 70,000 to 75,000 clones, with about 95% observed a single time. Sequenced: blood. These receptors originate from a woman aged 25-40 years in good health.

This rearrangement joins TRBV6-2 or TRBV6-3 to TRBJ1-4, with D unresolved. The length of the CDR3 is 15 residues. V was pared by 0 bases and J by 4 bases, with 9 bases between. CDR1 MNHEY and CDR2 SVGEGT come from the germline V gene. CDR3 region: CASSYSHGGNEKLFF. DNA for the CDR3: TGTGCCAGCAGTTACTCGCATGGAGGTAATGAAAAACTGTTTTTT.

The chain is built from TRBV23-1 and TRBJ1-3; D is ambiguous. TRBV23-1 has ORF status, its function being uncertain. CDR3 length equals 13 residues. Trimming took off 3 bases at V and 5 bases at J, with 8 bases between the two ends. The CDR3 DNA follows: TGCGCCAGCAGTCACGGGTCTCGAAACACCATATATTTT. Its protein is CASSHGSRNTIYF.

Here the CDR3 reads CASSQDEVVPPEAFF. The CDR3 DNA is TGTGCCAGCAGCCAAGATGAAGTTGTCCCGCCTGAAGCTTTCTTT. The V and J genes are TRBV3-1 (or the pseudogene TRBV3-2) and TRBJ1-1; D unclear. Germline V gene lookup returns CDR1 LGHDT and CDR2 YNNKEL (reference sequence). The CDR3 is 15 amino acids. Deletions cut 0 bases from V and 6 bases from J, with 14 bases between.

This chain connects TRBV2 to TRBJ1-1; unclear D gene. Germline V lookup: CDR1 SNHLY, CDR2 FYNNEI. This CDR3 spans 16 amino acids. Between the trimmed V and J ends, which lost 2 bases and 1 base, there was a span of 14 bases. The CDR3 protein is CASSERAEGWNTEAFF. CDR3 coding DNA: TGTGCCAGCAGTGAACGGGCAGAAGGGTGGAACACTGAAGCTTTCTTT.

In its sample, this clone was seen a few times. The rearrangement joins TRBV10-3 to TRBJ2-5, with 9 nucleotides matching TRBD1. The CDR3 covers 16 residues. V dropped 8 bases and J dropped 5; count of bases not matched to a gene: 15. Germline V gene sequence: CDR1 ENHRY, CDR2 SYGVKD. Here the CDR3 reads CAIGETGGNARETQYF. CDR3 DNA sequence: TGTGCCATCGGCGAAACAGGGGGCAACGCCCGGGAGACCCAGTACTTC.

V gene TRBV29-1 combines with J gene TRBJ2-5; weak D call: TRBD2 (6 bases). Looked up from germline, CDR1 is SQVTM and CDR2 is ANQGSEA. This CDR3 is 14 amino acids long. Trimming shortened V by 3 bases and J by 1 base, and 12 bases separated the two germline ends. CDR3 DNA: TGCAGCGTTGACAGTCTGGGGGGCCAAGAGACCCAGTACTTC. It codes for CSVDSLGGQETQYF. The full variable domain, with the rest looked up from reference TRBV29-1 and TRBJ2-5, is SAVISQKPSRDICQRGTSLTIQCQVDSQVTMMFWYRQQPGQSLTLIATANQGSEATYESGFVIDKFPISRPNLTFSTLTVSNMSPEDSSIYLCSVDSLGGQETQYFGPGTRLLVL.

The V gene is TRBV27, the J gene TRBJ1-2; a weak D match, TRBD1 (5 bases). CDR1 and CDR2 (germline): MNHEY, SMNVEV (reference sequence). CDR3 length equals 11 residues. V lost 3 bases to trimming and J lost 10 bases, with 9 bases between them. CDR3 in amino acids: CASSFGGTYTF. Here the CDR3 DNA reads TGTGCCAGCAGTTTTGGGGGTACCTACACCTTC.

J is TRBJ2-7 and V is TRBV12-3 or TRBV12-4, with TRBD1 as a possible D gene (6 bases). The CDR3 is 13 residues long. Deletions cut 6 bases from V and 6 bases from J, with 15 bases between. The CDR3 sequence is CASRNRAISEQYV. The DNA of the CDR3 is TGTGCCAGCAGAAACAGGGCCATCAGCGAGCAGTACGTC.

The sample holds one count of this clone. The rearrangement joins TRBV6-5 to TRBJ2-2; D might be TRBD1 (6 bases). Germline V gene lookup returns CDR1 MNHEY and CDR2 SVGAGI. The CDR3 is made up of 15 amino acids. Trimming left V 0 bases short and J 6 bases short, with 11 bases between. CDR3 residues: CASSYSLGAAGELFF. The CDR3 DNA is TGTGCCAGCAGTTACTCCTTGGGGGCGGCCGGGGAGCTGTTTTTT.

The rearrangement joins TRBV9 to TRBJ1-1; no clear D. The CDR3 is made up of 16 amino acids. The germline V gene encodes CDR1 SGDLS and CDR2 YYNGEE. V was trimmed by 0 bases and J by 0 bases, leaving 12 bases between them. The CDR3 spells CASSVAQSGVNTEAFF. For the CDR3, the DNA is TGTGCCAGCAGCGTAGCTCAATCAGGTGTGAACACTGAAGCTTTCTTT.

Here the CDR3 reads CASSLAGGKEQYF. CDR3 bases: TGTGCCAGCAGCTTGGCGGGGGGAAAAGAGCAGTACTTC. The chain carries TRBV7-9 and TRBJ2-7; TRBD2 matches 8 bases. The germline gives CDR1 SEHNR, CDR2 FQNEAQ (reference sequence). J was trimmed by 7 bases and V by 3 bases; bases with no gene match: 5. There are 13 residues in the CDR3.

This CDR3 is CASSLPYTGELFF. In DNA form, the CDR3 reads TGCGCCAGCAGCTTGCCATACACCGGGGAGCTGTTTTTT. This sequence joins TRBV5-1 and TRBJ2-2; no clear D. V was clipped by 1 base and J by 3 bases, with 4 bases between them. Germline CDR1 is SGHRS and CDR2 is YFSETQ. This CDR3 is 13 amino acids long.

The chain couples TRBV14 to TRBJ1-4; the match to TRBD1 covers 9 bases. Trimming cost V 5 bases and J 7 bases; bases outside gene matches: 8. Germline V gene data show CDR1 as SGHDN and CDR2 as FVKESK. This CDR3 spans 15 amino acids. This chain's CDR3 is CASSVVQGAGEKLFF. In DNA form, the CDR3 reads TGTGCCAGCAGCGTTGTACAGGGGGCAGGTGAAAAACTGTTTTTT.

CDR3 sequence: CASSLGVERDKLYNEQFF. CDR3 coding DNA: TGTGCCAGCAGCTTAGGGGTAGAGCGGGACAAATTATACAATGAGCAGTTCTTC. This chain links TRBV11-3 with TRBJ2-1, with a possible D match to TRBD2 (7 bases). Germline values: CDR1 SGHNT, CDR2 YENEEA. V gave up 1 base and J gave up 4 bases, with 20 bases separating them. The CDR3 is made up of 18 amino acids.

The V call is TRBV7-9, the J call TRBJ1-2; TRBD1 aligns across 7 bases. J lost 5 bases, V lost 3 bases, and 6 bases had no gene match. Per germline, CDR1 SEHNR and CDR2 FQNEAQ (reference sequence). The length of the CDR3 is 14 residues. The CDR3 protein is CASSLRGRDYGYTF. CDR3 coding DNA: TGTGCCAGCAGCTTGAGGGGGCGTGATTATGGCTACACCTTC.

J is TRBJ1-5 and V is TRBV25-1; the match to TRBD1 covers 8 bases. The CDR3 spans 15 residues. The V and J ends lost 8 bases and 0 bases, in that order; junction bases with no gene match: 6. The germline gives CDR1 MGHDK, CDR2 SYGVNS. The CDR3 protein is CASGGQGHSNQPQHF. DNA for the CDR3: TGTGCCAGCGGAGGACAGGGACATAGCAATCAGCCCCAGCATTTT.

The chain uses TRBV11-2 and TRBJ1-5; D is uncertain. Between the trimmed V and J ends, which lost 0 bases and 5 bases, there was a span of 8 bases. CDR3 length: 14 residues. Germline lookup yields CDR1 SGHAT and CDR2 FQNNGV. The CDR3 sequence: CASSLEFAHQPQHF. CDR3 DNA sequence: TGTGCCAGCAGCTTAGAGTTCGCCCATCAGCCCCAGCATTTT.